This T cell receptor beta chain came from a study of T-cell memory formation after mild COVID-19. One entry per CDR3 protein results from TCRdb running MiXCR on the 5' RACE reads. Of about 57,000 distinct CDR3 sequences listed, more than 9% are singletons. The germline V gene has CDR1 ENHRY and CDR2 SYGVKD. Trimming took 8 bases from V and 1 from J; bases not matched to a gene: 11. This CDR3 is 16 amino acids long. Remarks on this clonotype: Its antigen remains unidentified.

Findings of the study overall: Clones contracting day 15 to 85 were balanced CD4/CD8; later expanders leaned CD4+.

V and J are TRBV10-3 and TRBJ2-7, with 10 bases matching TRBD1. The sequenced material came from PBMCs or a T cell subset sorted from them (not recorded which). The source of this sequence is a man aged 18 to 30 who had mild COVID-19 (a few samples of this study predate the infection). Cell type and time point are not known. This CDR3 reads CAIAHRWTGGSYEQYF. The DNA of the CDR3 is TGTGCCATCGCCCATAGATGGACAGGGGGGTCCTACGAGCAGTACTTC.